This T cell receptor beta chain emerged from a study of blood T cell repertoires in COVID-19. Turning to the study itself: Acute-phase and convalescent COVID-19 samples originated in the United States, Italy and Spain.

V dropped 4 bases and J dropped 6; count of bases not matched to a gene: 8. Per the germline V gene, CDR1 is MNHEY and CDR2 is SMNVEV (reference sequence). This CDR3 is 15 amino acids long. TCRdb keeps only in-frame clones here, not all; method: immunoSEQ multiplex PCR. The repertoire holds about 480,000 clones, with more than 75% as singletons. Recovery among Cohort 3 donors was established by two negative PCRs, clearance, or symptom resolution. The chain couples TRBV27 to TRBJ2-7, with 11 bases matching TRBD2. The sequenced sample was PBMCs or T cells enriched from blood (not recorded which). The origin of this receptor is a woman aged 40 to 50 who had recovered from COVID-19. CDR3 in amino acids: CASSSPSGTSGEQYF. CDR3 DNA sequence: TGTGCCAGCAGTTCCCCCTCCGGGACTAGCGGCGAGCAGTACTTC.